This T cell receptor (beta chain) was sequenced during a study of T-cell memory formation after mild COVID-19. Study-wide points: Day 15 to 85 contracting clones showed balanced CD4/CD8; day 15 to 37 expanders favored CD4+. Most CD4+ clones that shrank were in CM and EM, while CD8+ ones turned up in EMRA. Cross-reactive memory appears to have joined, as suggested by some responding clones showing up in pre-infection memory.

This clonotype has more than one count but fewer than ten. Its cognate antigen is unknown. cDNA libraries for TCR alpha and TCR beta, carrying sample barcodes and UMIs, came from 5'RACE with constant-segment primers. One entry per CDR3 protein, called by TCRdb with MiXCR from the 5' RACE reads. The sample shows 450,000 or so distinct CDR3 sequences, roughly 23% of them seen only once. With 0 bases removed from V and 0 bases from J, the gap between germline ends came to 9 bases. The CDR3 is 16 amino acids. Germline CDR1 is SGHAT and CDR2 is FQNNGV. The sequenced sample consisted of PBMCs or a T cell subset sorted from them (not recorded which). This sequence joins TRBV11-2 and TRBJ1-3; the D is unclear. This TCR was recovered from an adult woman who had mild COVID-19 (a few samples of this study predate the infection). Cell type and time point are not known. The CDR3 loop reads CASSLERRTSGNTIYF. CDR3 sequence (DNA): TGTGCCAGCAGCTTAGAGCGTCGCACCTCTGGAAACACCATATATTTT. The full variable domain, rest sourced from reference TRBV11-2 and TRBJ1-3, is EAGVAQSPRYKIIEKRQSVAFWCNPISGHATLYWYQQILGQGPKLLIQFQNNGVVDDSQLPKDRFSAERLKGVDSTLKIQPAKLEDSAVYLCASSLERRTSGNTIYFGEGSWLTVV.